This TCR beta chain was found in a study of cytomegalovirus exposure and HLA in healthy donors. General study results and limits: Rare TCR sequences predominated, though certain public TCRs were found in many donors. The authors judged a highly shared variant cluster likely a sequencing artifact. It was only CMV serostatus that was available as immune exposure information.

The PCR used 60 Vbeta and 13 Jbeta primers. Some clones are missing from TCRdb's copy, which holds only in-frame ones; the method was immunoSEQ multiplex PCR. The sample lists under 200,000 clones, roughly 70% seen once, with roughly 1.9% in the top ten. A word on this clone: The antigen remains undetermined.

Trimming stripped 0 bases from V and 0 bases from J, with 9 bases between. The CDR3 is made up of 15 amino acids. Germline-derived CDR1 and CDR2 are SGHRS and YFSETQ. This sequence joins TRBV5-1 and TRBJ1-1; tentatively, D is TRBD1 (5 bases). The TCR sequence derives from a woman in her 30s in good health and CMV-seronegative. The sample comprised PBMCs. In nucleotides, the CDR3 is TGCGCCAGCAGCTTGGGACAGAACTTGAACACTGAAGCTTTCTTT. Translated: CASSLGQNLNTEAFF. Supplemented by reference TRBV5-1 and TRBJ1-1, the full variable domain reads KAGVTQTPRYLIKTRGQQVTLSCSPISGHRSVSWYQQTPGQGLQFLFEYFSETQRNKGNFPGRFSGRQFSNSRSEMNVSTLELGDSALYLCASSLGQNLNTEAFFGQGTRLTVV.